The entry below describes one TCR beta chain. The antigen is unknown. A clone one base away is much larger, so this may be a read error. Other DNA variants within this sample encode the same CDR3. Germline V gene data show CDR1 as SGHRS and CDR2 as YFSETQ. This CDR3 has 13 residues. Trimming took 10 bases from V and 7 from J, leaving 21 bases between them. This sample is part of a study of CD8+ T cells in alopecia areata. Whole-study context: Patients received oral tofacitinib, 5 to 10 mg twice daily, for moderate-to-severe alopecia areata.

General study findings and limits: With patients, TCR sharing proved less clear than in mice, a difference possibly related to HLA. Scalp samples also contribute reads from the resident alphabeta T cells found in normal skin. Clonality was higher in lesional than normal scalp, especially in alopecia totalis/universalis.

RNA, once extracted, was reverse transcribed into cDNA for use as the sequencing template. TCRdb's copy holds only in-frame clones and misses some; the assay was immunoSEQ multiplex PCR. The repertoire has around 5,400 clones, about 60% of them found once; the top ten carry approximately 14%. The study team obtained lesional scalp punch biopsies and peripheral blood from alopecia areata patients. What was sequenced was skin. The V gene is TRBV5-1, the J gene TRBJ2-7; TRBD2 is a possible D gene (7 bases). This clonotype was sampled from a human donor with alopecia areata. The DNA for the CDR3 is TGCGCCCGGCAACTGGGGGGGGCGAAAGAGCAGTACTTC. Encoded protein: CARQLGGAKEQYF.